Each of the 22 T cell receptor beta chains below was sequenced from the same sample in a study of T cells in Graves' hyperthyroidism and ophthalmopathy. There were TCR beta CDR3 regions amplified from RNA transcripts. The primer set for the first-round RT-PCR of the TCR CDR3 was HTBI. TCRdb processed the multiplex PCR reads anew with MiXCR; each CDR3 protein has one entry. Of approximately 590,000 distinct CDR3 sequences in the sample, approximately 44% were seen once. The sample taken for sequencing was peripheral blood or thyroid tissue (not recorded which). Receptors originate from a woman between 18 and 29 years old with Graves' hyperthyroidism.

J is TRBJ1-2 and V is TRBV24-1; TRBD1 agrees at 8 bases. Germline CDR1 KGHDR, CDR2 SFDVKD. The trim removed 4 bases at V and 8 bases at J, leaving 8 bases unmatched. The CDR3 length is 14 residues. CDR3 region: CATSDTTGEGGYTF. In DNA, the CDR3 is TGTGCCACCAGTGACACGACAGGGGAAGGGGGCTACACCTTC.

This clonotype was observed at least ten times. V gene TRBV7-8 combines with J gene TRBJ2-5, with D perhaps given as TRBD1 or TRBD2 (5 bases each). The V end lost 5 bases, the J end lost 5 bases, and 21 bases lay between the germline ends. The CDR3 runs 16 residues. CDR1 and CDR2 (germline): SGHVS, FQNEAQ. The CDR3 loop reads CASSPRAPGQGETQYF. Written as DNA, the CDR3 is TGTGCCAGCAGCCCCCGGGCCCCGGGGCAAGGGGAGACCCAGTACTTC.

As DNA, the CDR3 is TGTGCCTCGTCGGTCCTTCCCTACAATGAGCAGTACTTC. Translating it yields CASSVLPYNEQYF. The gene calls are TRBV24-1 and TRBJ2-7; D is undetermined. Germline V gives CDR1 KGHDR, CDR2 SFDVKD. The CDR3 runs 13 residues. V was pared by 12 bases and J by 7 bases, with 21 bases between.

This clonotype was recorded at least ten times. This CDR3 reads CATGTRDRVYEQYF. In nucleotides, the CDR3 is TGTGCCACCGGTACCAGGGACAGGGTTTACGAGCAGTACTTC. The chain is built from TRBV15 and TRBJ2-7; 9 bases align to TRBD1. Trimming cost V 8 bases and J 4 bases; bases outside gene matches: 9. Germline CDR1 is LNHNV and CDR2 is YYDKDF (reference sequence). This CDR3 contains 14 residues. The full variable domain, rest sourced from reference TRBV15 and TRBJ2-7, is DAMVIQNPRYQVTQFGKPVTLSCSQTLNHNVMYWYQQKSSQAPKLLFHYYDKDFNNEADTPDNFQSRRPNTSFCFLDIRSPGLGDTAMYLCATGTRDRVYEQYFGPGTRLTVT.

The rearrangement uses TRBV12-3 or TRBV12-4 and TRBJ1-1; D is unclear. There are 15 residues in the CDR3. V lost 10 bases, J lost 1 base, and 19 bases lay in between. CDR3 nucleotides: TGTGCCACCAGACGAACATCCAGAAAGAACACTGAAGCTTTCTTT. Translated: CATRRTSRKNTEAFF.

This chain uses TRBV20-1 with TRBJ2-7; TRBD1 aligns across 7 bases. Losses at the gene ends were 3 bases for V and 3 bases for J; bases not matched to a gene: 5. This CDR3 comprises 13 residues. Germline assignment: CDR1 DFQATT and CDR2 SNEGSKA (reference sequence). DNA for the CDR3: TGCAGTGCTAGTACCGCAGGGGGCTACGAGCAGTACTTC. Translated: CSASTAGGYEQYF.

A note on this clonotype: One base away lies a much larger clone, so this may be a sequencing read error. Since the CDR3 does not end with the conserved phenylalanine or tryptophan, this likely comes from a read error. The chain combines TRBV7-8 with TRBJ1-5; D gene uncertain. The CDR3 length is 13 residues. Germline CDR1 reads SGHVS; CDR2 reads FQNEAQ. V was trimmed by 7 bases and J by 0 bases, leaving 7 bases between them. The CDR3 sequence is CASTPSSNQPQHY. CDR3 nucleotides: TGTGCCAGCACCCCGAGTAGCAATCAGCCCCAGCATTAT.

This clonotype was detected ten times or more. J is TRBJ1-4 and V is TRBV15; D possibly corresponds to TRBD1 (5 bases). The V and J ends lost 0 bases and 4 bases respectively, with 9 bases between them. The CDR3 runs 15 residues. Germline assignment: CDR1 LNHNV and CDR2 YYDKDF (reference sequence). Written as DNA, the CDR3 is TGTGCCACCAGCAGAGATCGCGGGGGTAATGAAAAACTGTTTTTT. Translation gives CATSRDRGGNEKLFF.

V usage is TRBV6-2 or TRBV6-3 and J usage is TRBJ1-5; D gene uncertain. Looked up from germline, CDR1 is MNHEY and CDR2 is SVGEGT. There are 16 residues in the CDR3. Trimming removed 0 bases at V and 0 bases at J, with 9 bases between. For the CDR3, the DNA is TGTGCCAGCAGTTACTCGAGTCAGGTTAGCAATCAGCCCCAGCATTTT. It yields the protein CASSYSSQVSNQPQHF.

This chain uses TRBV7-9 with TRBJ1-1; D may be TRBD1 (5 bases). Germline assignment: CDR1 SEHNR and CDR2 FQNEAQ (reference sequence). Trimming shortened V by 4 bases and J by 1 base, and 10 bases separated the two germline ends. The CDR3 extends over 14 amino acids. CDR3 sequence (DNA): TGTGCCAGCAGCTCCTCGACAGCGAACACTGAAGCTTTCTTT. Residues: CASSSSTANTEAFF.

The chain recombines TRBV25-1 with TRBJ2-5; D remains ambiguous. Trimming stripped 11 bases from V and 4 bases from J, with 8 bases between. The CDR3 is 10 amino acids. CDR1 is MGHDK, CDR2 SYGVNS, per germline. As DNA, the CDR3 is TGTGCCGGCGTGGGAGAGACCCAGTACTTC. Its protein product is CAGVGETQYF. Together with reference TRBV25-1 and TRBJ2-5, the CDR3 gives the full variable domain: EADIYQTPRYLVIGTGKKITLECSQTMGHDKMYWYQQDPGMELHLIHYSYGVNSTEKGDLSSESTVSRIRTEHFPLTLESARPSHTSQYLCAGVGETQYFGPGTRLLVL.

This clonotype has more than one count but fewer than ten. The CDR3 nucleotides read TGTGCCAGCAGCTTAGGTAGGGAAAAACTGTTTTTT. It yields the protein CASSLGREKLFF. The chain recombines TRBV7-9 with TRBJ1-4; D not certain. The CDR3 loop spans 12 amino acids. CDR1 is SEHNR and CDR2 is FQNEAQ in the germline V gene (reference sequence). Trimming left V 1 base short and J 8 bases short, with 5 bases between.

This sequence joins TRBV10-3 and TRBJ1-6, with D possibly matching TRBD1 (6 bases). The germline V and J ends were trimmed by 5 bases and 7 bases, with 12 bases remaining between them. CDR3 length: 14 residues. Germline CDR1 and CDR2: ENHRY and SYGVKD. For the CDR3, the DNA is TGTGCCATCAGTAAAACAACAGGGAATTCACCCCTCCACTTT. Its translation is CAISKTTGNSPLHF.

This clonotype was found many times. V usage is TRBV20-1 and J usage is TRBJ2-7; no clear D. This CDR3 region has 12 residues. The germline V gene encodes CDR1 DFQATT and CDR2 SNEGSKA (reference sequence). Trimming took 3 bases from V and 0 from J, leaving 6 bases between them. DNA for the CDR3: TGCAGTGCTAGGTCCTCCTCCTACGAGCAGTACTTC. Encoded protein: CSARSSSYEQYF.

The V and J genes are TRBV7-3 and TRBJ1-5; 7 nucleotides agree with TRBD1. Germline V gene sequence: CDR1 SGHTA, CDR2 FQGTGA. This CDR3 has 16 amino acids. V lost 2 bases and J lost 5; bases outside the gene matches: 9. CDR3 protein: CASSLAGQSRHQPQHF. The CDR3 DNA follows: TGTGCCAGCAGCTTAGCGGGACAGTCTAGGCATCAGCCCCAGCATTTT.

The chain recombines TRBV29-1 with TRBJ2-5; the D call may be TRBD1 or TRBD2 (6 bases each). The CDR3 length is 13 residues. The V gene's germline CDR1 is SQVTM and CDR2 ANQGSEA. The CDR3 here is CSLRRGDEQTQYF. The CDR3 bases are TGCAGTTTAAGGAGGGGGGACGAACAGACCCAGTACTTC.

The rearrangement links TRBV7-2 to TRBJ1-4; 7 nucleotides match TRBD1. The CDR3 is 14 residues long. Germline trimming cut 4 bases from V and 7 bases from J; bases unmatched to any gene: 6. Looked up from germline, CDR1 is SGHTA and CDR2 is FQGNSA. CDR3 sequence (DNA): TGTGCCAGCAGCTCATGGGACAGCACTGAAAAACTGTTTTTT. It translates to CASSSWDSTEKLFF.

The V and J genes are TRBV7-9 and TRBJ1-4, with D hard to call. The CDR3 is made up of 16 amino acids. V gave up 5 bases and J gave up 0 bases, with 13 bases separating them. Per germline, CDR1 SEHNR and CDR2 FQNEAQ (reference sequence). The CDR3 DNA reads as TGTGCCAGCAGCCGAGGACTGAGCACAACTAATGAAAAACTGTTTTTT. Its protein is CASSRGLSTTNEKLFF.

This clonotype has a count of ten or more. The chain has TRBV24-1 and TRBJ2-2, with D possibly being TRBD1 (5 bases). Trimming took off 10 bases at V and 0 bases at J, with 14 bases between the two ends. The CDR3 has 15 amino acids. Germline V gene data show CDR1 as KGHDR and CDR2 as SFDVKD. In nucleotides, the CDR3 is TGTGCCACTACAGGTGTCCGCCCGAACACCGGGGAGCTGTTTTTT. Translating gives CATTGVRPNTGELFF.

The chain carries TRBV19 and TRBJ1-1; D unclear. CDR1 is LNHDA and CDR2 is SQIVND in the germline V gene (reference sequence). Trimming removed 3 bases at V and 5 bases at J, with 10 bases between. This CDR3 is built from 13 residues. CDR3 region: CASSILGETEAFF. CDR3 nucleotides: TGTGCCAGTAGTATTCTCGGGGAGACTGAAGCTTTCTTT.

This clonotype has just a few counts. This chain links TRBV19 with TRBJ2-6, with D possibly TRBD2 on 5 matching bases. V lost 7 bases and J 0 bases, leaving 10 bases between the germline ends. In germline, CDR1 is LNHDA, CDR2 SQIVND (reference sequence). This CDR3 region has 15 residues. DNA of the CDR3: TGTGCCAGTAAATCAGGAGGCTCTGGGGCCAACGTCCTGACTTTC. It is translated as CASKSGGSGANVLTF.

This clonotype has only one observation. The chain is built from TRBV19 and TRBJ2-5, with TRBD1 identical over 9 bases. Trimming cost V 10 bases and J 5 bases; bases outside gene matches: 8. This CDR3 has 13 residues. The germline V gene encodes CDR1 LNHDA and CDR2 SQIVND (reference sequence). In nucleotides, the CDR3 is TGTGCCATCGGCCCACAGGGGGCGGAGACCCAGTACTTC. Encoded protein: CAIGPQGAETQYF. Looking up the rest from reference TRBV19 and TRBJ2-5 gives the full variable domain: DGGITQSPKYLFRKEGQNVTLSCEQNLNHDAMYWYRQDPGQGLRLIYYSQIVNDFQKGDIAEGYSVSREKKESFPLTVTSAQKNPTAFYLCAIGPQGAETQYFGPGTRLLVL.